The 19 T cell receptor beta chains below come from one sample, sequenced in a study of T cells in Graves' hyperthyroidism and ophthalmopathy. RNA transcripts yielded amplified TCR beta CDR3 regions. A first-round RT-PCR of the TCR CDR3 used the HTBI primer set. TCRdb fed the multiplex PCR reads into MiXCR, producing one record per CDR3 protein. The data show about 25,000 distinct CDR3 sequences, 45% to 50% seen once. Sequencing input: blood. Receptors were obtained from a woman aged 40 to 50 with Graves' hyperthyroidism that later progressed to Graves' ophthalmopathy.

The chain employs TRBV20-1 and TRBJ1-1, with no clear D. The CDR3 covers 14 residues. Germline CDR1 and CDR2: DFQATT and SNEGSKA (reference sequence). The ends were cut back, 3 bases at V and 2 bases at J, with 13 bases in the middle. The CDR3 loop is CSASSPGSNTEAFF. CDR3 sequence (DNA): TGCAGTGCTAGCTCCCCGGGCAGCAACACTGAAGCTTTCTTT.

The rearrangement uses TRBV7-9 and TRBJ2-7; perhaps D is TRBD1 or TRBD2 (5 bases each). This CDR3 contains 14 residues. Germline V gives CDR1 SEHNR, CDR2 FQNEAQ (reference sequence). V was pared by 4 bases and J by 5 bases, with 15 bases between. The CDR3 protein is CASSSGAGGNEQYF. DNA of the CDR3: TGTGCCAGCAGCTCAGGTGCTGGGGGAAACGAGCAGTACTTC.

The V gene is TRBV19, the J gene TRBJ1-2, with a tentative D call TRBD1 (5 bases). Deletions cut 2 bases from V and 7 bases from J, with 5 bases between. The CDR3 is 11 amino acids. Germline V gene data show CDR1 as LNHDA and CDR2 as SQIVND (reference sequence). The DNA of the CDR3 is TGTGCCAGTAGTATAACAGGTGGCTACACCTTC. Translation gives CASSITGGYTF.

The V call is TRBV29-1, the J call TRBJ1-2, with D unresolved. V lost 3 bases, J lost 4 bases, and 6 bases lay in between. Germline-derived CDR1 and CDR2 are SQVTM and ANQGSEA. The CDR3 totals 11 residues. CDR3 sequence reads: CSVERTYGYTF. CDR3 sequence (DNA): TGCAGCGTTGAGAGGACCTATGGCTACACCTTC.

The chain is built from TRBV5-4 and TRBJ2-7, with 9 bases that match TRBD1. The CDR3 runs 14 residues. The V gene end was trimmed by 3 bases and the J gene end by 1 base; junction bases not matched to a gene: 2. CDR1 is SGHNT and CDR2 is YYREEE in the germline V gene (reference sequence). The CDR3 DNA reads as TGTGCCAGCAGCTCCGGACAGGGGTCCTACGAGCAGTACTTC. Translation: CASSSGQGSYEQYF.

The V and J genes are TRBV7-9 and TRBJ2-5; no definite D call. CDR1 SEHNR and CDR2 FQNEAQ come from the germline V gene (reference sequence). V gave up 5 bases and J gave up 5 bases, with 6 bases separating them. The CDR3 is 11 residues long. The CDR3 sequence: CASSPGETQYF. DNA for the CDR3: TGTGCCAGCAGCCCTGGGGAGACCCAGTACTTC.

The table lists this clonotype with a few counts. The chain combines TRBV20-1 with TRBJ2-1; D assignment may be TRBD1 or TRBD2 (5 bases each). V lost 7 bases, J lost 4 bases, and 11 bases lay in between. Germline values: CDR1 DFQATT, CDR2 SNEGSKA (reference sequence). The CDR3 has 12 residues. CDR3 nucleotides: TGCAGTGGCAGGGACCTATACAATGAGCAGTTCTTC. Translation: CSGRDLYNEQFF.

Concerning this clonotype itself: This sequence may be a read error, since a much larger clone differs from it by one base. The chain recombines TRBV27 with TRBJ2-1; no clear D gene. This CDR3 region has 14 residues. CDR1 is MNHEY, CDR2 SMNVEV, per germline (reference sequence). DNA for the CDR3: TGTGCCAGCAGCGTCGGGTCCGGGCTCGGTGAGCGGTTCTTC. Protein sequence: CASSVGSGLGERFF.

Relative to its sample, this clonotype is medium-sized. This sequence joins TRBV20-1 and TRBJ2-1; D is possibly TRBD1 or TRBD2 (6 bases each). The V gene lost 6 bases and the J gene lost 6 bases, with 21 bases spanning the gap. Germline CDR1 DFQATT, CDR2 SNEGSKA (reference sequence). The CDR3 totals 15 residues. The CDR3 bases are TGCAGTGCAGGCAAAGGGGGGACTGCTCCCAATGAGCAGTTCTTC. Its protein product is CSAGKGGTAPNEQFF.

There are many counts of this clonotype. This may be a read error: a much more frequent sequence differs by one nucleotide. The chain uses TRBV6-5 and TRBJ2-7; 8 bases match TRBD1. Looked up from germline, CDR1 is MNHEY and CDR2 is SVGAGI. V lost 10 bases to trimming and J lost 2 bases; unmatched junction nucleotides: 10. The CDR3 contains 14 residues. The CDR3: CATKRGTGAYEQYF. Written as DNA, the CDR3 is TGTGCCACCAAACGGGGGACAGGCGCCTACGAGCAGTACTTC.

The CDR3 reads CSVLTLTSPDTQYF. CDR3 nucleotide sequence: TGCAGCGTTCTTACCCTGACTAGCCCAGATACGCAGTATTTT. This rearrangement joins TRBV29-1 to TRBJ2-3; 7 nucleotides align to TRBD2. This CDR3 contains 14 residues. The V gene end was trimmed by 5 bases and the J gene end by 4 bases; junction bases not matched to a gene: 9. From germline, CDR1 is SQVTM and CDR2 ANQGSEA.

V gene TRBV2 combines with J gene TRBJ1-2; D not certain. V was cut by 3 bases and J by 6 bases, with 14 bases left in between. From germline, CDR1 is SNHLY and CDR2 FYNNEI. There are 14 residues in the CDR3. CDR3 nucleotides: TGTGCCAGCAGTGATGTTGGAGGGCTCCATGGCTACACCTTC. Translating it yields CASSDVGGLHGYTF.

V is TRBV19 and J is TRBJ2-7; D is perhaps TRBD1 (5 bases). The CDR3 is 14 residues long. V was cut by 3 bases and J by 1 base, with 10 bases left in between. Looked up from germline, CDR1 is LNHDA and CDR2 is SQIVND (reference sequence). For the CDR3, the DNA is TGTGCCAGTAGTATTTCAGGGCTGTCCTACGAGCAGTACTTC. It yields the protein CASSISGLSYEQYF.

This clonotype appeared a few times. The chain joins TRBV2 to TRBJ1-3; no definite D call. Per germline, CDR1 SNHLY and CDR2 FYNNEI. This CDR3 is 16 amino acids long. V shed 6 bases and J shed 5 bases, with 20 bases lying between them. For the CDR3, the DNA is TGTGCCAGCAGCCGCAATGACATCCTTACAAGAAACACCATATATTTT. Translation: CASSRNDILTRNTIYF.

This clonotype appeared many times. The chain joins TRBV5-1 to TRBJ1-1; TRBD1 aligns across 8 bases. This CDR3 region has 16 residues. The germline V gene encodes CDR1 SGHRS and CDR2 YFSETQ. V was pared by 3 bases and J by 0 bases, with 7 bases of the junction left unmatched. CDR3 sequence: CASSWDRHELNTEAFF. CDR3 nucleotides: TGCGCCAGCAGCTGGGACAGGCACGAGTTGAACACTGAAGCTTTCTTT.

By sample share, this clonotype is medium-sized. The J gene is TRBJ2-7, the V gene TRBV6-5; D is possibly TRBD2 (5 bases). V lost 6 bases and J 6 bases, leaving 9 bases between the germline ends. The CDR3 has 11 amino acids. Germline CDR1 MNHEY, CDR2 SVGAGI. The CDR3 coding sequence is TGTGCCAGCAGAACTAGTCGCGAGCAGTACTTC. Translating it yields CASRTSREQYF.

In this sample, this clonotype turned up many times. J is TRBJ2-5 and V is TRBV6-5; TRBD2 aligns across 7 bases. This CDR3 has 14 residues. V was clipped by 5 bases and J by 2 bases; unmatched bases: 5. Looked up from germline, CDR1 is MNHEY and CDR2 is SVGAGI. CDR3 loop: CASSPRAGQETQYF. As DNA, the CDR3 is TGTGCCAGCAGTCCGCGAGCGGGACAAGAGACCCAGTACTTC.

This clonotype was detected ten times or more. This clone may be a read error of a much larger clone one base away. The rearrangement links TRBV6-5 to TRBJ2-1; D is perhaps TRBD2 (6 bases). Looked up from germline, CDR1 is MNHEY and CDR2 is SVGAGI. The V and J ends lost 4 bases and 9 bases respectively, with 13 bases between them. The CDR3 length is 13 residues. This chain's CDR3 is CASSSPGLGEQFF. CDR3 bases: TGTGCCAGCAGTTCTCCGGGACTTGGTGAGCAGTTCTTC.

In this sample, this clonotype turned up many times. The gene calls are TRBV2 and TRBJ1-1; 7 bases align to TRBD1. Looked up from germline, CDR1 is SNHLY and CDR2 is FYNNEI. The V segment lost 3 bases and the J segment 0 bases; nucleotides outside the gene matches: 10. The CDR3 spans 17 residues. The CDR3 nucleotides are TGTGCCAGCAGTGACCAGTCCCTGGACAGGATGAACACTGAAGCTTTCTTT. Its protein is CASSDQSLDRMNTEAFF.